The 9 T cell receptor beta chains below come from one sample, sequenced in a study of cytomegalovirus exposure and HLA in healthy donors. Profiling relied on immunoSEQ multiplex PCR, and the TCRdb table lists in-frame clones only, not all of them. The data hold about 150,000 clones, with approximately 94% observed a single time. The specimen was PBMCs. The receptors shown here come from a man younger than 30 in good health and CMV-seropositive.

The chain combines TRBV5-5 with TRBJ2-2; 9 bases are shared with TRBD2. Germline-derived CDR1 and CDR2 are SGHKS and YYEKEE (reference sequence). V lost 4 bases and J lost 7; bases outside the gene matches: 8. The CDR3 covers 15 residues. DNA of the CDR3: TGTGCCAGCAGCCCCGGGACTAGCTTAGTCGGGGAGCTGTTTTTT. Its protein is CASSPGTSLVGELFF.

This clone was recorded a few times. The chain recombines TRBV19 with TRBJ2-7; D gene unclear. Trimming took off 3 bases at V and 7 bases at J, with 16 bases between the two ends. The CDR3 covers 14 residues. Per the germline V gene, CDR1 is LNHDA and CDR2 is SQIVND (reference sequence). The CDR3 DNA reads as TGTGCCAGTAGTATCCCGGGTCTTTTTACGGAGCAGTACTTC. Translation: CASSIPGLFTEQYF.

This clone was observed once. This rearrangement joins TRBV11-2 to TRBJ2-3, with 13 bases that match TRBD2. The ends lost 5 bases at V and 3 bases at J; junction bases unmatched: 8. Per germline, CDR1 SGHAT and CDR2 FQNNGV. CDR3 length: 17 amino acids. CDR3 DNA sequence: TGTGCCAGCAGCATCAGGACTAGCGGGAGAGTTACAGATACGCAGTATTTT. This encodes CASSIRTSGRVTDTQYF.

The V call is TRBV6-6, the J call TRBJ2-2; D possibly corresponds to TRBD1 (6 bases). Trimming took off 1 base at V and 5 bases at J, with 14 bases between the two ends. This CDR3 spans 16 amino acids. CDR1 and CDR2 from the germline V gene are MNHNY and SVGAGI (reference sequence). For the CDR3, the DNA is TGTGCCAGCAGTTACTGGTTCAGGGGAGATACCGGGGAGCTGTTTTTT. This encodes CASSYWFRGDTGELFF.

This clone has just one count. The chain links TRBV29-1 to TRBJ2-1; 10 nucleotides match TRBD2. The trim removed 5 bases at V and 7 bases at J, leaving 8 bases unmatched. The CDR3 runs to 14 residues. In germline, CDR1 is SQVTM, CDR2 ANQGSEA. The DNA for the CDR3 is TGCAGCGTTCTTCATAGCGGGAGGTTAAATGAGCAGTTCTTC. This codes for CSVLHSGRLNEQFF.

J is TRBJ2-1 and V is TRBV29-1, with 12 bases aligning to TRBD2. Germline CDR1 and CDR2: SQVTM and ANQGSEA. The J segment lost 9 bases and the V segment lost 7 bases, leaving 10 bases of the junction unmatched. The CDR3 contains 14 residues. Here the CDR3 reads CSGKTSGRGGEQFF. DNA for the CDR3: TGCAGCGGCAAGACTAGCGGGAGAGGGGGTGAGCAGTTCTTC.

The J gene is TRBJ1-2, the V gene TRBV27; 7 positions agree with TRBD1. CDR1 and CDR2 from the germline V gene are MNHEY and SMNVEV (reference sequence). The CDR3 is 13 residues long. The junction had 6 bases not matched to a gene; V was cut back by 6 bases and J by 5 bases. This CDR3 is CASSRDSTYGYTF. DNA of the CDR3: TGTGCCAGCAGCCGGGACAGCACTTATGGCTACACCTTC.

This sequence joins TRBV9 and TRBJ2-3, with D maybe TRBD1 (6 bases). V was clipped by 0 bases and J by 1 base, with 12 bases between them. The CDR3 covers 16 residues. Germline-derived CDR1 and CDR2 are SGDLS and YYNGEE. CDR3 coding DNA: TGTGCCAGCAGCGTAGCGCAGGGGCTCCGCACAGATACGCAGTATTTT. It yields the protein CASSVAQGLRTDTQYF.

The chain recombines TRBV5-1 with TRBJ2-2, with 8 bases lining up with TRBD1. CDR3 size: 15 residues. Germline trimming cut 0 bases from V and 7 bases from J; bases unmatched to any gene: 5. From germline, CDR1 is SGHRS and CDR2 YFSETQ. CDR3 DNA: TGCGCCAGCAGCTTGGGGACAGGGTATGGCGGGGAGCTGTTTTTT. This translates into CASSLGTGYGGELFF.